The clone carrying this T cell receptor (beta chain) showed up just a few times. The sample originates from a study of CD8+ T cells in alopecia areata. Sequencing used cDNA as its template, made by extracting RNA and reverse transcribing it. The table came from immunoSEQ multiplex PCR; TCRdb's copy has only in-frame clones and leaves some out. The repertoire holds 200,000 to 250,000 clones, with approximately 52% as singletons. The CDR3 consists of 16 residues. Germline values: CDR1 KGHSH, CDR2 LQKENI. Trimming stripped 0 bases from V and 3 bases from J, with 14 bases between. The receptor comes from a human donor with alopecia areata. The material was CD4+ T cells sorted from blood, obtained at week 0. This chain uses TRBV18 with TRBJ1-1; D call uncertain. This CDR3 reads CASSPPKVQEHTEAFF. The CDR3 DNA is TGTGCCAGCTCACCACCAAAAGTTCAGGAGCACACTGAAGCTTTCTTT.